The entry below describes one TCR beta chain. Its specificity is not known. Trimming removed 5 bases at V and 4 bases at J, with 13 bases between. The CDR3 has 14 amino acids. Germline V gene sequence: CDR1 WNHNN, CDR2 SYGVQD (reference sequence). The sample belongs to a study of CD8 T cells in ankylosing spondylitis. Study outcomes and limitations: A motif in TCR beta, a set of under ten highly homologous variants, appeared characteristic of ankylosing spondylitis blood. The authors found the disease-linked clones to be CD8+ and relatively rare in peripheral blood. Reportedly, disease-linked clones are significantly enriched in ankylosing spondylitis patients' matched synovial fluid.

Making the TCR beta libraries involved quantitative 5'-RACE with molecular barcodes. TCRdb redid the calling of the 5' RACE reads with MiXCR, one entry per CDR3 protein. The table shows 290,000 or so distinct CDR3 sequences, with roughly 20% occurring only once. The sequenced sample was blood, either unsorted or a sorted T cell fraction (not recorded which). This chain links TRBV10-1 with TRBJ2-3; D may be TRBD1 or TRBD2 (5 bases each). This TCR was sampled from a female donor with ankylosing spondylitis or in good health (not recorded which). This CDR3 is CASSNRLGADTQYF. The DNA of the CDR3 is TGCGCCAGCAGTAATAGACTGGGGGCAGATACGCAGTATTTT.